One sample yielded the 11 T cell receptor beta chains listed below, sequenced in a study of T-cell memory formation after mild COVID-19. Via MiXCR, TCRdb re-called the 5' RACE reads, giving one row per CDR3 protein. This table has 350,000 or so distinct CDR3 sequences, over 10% appearing once. Material for sequencing was PBMCs or a T cell subset sorted from them (not recorded which). These receptors originate from a man between 18 and 35 years old who had mild COVID-19 (a few samples of this study predate the infection). Cell type and time point are not known.

This clonotype was observed a few times. V usage is TRBV4-1 and J usage is TRBJ2-1; D ambiguous. The CDR3 has 15 amino acids. Trimming stripped 4 bases from V and 4 bases from J, with 14 bases between. Germline V gene lookup returns CDR1 MGHRA and CDR2 YSYEKL. CDR3 in amino acids: CASSPEYRNYNEQFF. CDR3 coding DNA: TGCGCCAGCAGCCCTGAGTACAGAAATTACAATGAGCAGTTCTTC.

This clonotype was seen at least ten times. V usage is TRBV6-5 and J usage is TRBJ2-3, with 7 nucleotides matching TRBD2. This CDR3 contains 15 residues. Germline values: CDR1 MNHEY, CDR2 SVGAGI. Germline trimming cut 0 bases from V and 4 bases from J; bases unmatched to any gene: 4. The CDR3 loop is CASSYSGGSADTQYF. The CDR3 nucleotides read TGTGCCAGCAGTTACTCGGGAGGGAGTGCAGATACGCAGTATTTT.

This clonotype was detected only a few times. The chain couples TRBV18 to TRBJ2-4; D may be TRBD1 (5 bases). This CDR3 region has 15 residues. Germline lookup yields CDR1 KGHSH and CDR2 LQKENI. V was cut by 6 bases and J by 2 bases, with 14 bases left in between. CDR3 residues: CASSPFDSSKNIQYF. CDR3 bases: TGTGCCAGCTCGCCCTTTGACAGCTCCAAAAACATTCAGTACTTC.

In this sample, this clonotype turned up a few times. The chain combines TRBV13 with TRBJ2-1; 11 bases align to TRBD2. V dropped 3 bases and J dropped 6; count of bases not matched to a gene: 4. Germline assignment: CDR1 PRHDT and CDR2 FYEKMQ (reference sequence). This CDR3 contains 15 residues. This CDR3 is CASSLGLAVLNEQFF. The DNA for the CDR3 is TGTGCCAGCAGCTTGGGACTAGCGGTCCTCAATGAGCAGTTCTTC.

This clonotype was recorded only once. The CDR3 loop is CSARSTNWGGYTF. The CDR3 DNA sequence: TGCAGTGCTAGAAGTACGAACTGGGGTGGCTACACCTTC. The chain carries TRBV20-1 and TRBJ1-2; D unresolved. The germline V gene encodes CDR1 DFQATT and CDR2 SNEGSKA (reference sequence). Trimming removed 2 bases from V and 7 bases from J, with 14 bases in between. The CDR3 is 13 amino acids.

This clonotype has at least ten counts. The CDR3 bases are TGTGCCAGCAGCTCCTGGACAGGGAGTAGGGCGGGCGGAGACTACAATGAGCAGTTCTTC. This codes for CASSSWTGSRAGGDYNEQFF. The V gene is TRBV9, the J gene TRBJ2-1; 8 bases agree with TRBD1. After removal of 4 bases from V and 3 bases from J, the junction contained 21 bases not matched to a gene. Germline loops: CDR1 SGDLS, CDR2 YYNGEE. The CDR3 totals 20 residues.

This clonotype was detected only a few times. The chain has TRBV30 and TRBJ1-1; D not certain. The germline V gene has CDR1 GTSNPN and CDR2 SVGIG (reference sequence). The germline V and J ends were trimmed by 0 bases and 2 bases, with 22 bases remaining between them. The CDR3 runs to 18 residues. As DNA, the CDR3 is TGTGCCTGGAGTGTCGGGGTGAAGGGAAGGTCGCGAAACACTGAAGCTTTCTTT. This gives the protein CAWSVGVKGRSRNTEAFF. The whole variable domain, filled in from reference TRBV30 and TRBJ1-1, reads SQTIHQWPATLVQPVGSPLSLECTVEGTSNPNLYWYRQAAGRGLQLLFYSVGIGQISSEVPQNLSASRPQDRQFILSSKKLLLSDSGFYLCAWSVGVKGRSRNTEAFFGQGTRLTVV.

V usage is TRBV5-4 and J usage is TRBJ1-1; a weak D match, TRBD1 (5 bases). The V and J ends lost 0 bases and 4 bases respectively, with 13 bases between them. Germline CDR1 and CDR2: SGHNT and YYREEE (reference sequence). This CDR3 comprises 15 residues. The CDR3 reads CASSLGRGRGTEAFF. CDR3 bases: TGTGCCAGCAGCTTGGGGAGGGGTAGGGGCACTGAAGCTTTCTTT.

This clonotype came up a few times. The J gene is TRBJ1-2, the V gene TRBV9; tentatively, D is TRBD1 (6 bases). V lost 0 bases, J lost 7 bases, and 13 bases lay in between. CDR3 size: 14 residues. From germline, CDR1 is SGDLS and CDR2 YYNGEE. The chain's CDR3 is CASSVDFGTFGYTF. DNA of the CDR3: TGTGCCAGCAGCGTAGATTTCGGGACATTTGGCTACACCTTC.

This clonotype was observed a few times. This chain joins TRBV7-2 and TRBJ2-1; TRBD1 aligns across 9 bases. CDR3 length: 14 amino acids. Germline V CDR1 and CDR2: SGHTA, FQGNSA. Unmatched junction bases numbered 6, after V lost 5 bases and J lost 7 bases. The CDR3 DNA sequence: TGTGCCAGCAGCCTACAGGGGGCGCGGAATGAGCAGTTCTTC. This encodes CASSLQGARNEQFF.

This clonotype has a handful of counts. This chain connects TRBV6-2 or TRBV6-3 to TRBJ1-5, with no clear D. This CDR3 has 13 residues. Trimming removed 6 bases at V and 4 bases at J, with 10 bases between. Germline lookup yields CDR1 MNHEY and CDR2 SVGEGT. In DNA form, the CDR3 reads TGTGCCAGCAGCCGACCATTTAATCAGCCCCAGCATTTT. Translating gives CASSRPFNQPQHF.